The present T cell receptor (beta chain) was sequenced within a study of blood T cell repertoires in COVID-19. As regards this clone: Within the sample, other DNA sequences also encode this same CDR3.

TCRdb's copy holds only in-frame clones and misses some; the assay was immunoSEQ multiplex PCR. The sample contains a few hundred thousand clones, 85% to 90% of which appear only once. The CDR3 has 15 residues. With V trimmed by 0 bases and J by 2 bases, 4 bases remained unmatched. CDR1 and CDR2 (germline): SGHRS, YFSETQ. This clonotype was obtained from a middle-aged woman with COVID-19, enrolled during active disease. The chain carries TRBV5-1 and TRBJ2-5; 7 positions agree with TRBD1. Sequences were obtained from peripheral blood. DNA for the CDR3: TGCGCCAGCAGCTTGGGGACAGGACGACAAGAGACCCAGTACTTC. Residues: CASSLGTGRQETQYF.